This is a list of T cell receptor beta chains from one sample in a study of shared clonotypes between healthy human individuals. Sequencing used immunoSEQ multiplex PCR; TCRdb keeps in-frame clones, though not all of them. The table records hundreds of thousands of clones, about 92% of them present only once. The sample comprised naive CD8+ T cells sorted from blood. The receptors were gathered from a man aged 25-45 years in good health. Each CDR3 is given with its conserved first and last residue. A D gene is named only where the DNA matches it firmly. The listing skips clone size in some rows; elsewhere it reads once, few, many or a size class.

- | few | TRBJ2-1 | TRBV6-6 | TGTGCCAGCAACGACGGCTTAAACTCCTACAATGAGCAGTTCTTC | CASNDGLNSYNEQFF
- | - | TRBJ2-3 | TRBV30 | TGTGCCTGGAGTTGGCGGGCAGGGTTAGATACGCAGTATTTT | CAWSWRAGLDTQYF
TRBD1 | - | TRBJ1-3 | TRBV7-3 | TGTGCCAGCAGCTTAACCACAGGGGGCGGCGGAAACACCATATATTTT | CASSLTTGGGGNTIYF
TRBD2 | - | TRBJ2-1 | TRBV14 | TGTGCCAGCAGCCAAGAATGGTTCAGGACTAGCGGGAGCCATGAGCAGTTCTTC | CASSQEWFRTSGSHEQFF
- | - | TRBJ2-1 | TRBV7-9 | TGTGCCAGCAGCCCTCGTCCGGGATCGGCCCCCCACTACAATGAGCAGTTCTTC | CASSPRPGSAPHYNEQFF
- | - | TRBJ1-1 | TRBV30 | TGTGCCTGGAAACATGGGGGTAGAACTGAAGCTTTCTTT | CAWKHGGRTEAFF
- | - | TRBJ2-7 | TRBV29-1 | TGCAGCGTTGAACTTTGGGGACCCTTGGGGTTCTACGAGCAGTACTTC | CSVELWGPLGFYEQYF
TRBD2 | - | TRBJ2-1 | TRBV5-1 | TGCGCCAGCAGCCAAGTTACTAGCGGATACAATGAGCAGTTCTTC | CASSQVTSGYNEQFF
- | - | TRBJ2-3 | TRBV5-1 | TGCGCCAGCAGCTCGACTAGTACAGATACGCAGTATTTT | CASSSTSTDTQYF
- | - | TRBJ2-7 | TRBV29-1 | TGCAGCGTTGCGGGGACCTACGAGCAGTACTTC | CSVAGTYEQYF
- | - | TRBJ2-1 | TRBV28 | TGTGCCAGCAGTTTCCGTGGGGGAGCTAAGCAGTTCTTC | CASSFRGGAKQFF
TRBD2 | - | TRBJ2-5 | TRBV27 | TGTGCCAGCAGTCCGACTAGCGGATTACAAGAGACCCAGTACTTC | CASSPTSGLQETQYF
- | - | TRBJ1-4 | TRBV4-3 | TGCGCCAGCAGCCAAGGAGTCGGGGAAGGTGAAAAACTGTTTTTT | CASSQGVGEGEKLFF
TRBD2 | - | TRBJ2-7 | TRBV5-1 | TGCGCCAGCAGCCAAACGGGGGGGATCTACGAGCAGTACTTC | CASSQTGGIYEQYF
TRBD1 | - | TRBJ1-5 | TRBV4-3 | TGCGCCAGCAGCCAAGTTAAGATAGACAGGGAGGGTCAGCCCCAGCATTTT | CASSQVKIDREGQPQHF
TRBD2 | - | TRBJ2-1 | TRBV7-3 | TGTGCCAGCAGCTTAAGACTAGCGGGAGATTTCAATGAGCAGTTCTTC | CASSLRLAGDFNEQFF
- | - | TRBJ2-7 | TRBV27 | TGTGCCAGCAGTTTGGTTGCTCCGGGCTCCTACGAGCAGTACTTC | CASSLVAPGSYEQYF
- | - | TRBJ2-1 | TRBV20-1 | TGCAGTGCTAGAGATTGGAATGAGCAGTTCTTC | CSARDWNEQFF
TRBD1 | few | TRBJ1-5 | TRBV10-2 | TGCGCCAGCACCGGAGGACAGGTTAGCAATCAGCCCCAGCATTTT | CASTGGQVSNQPQHF
- | - | TRBJ2-7 | TRBV27 | TGTGCCAGCAGTTTCAGGCTTAGCGGCCGTTACGAGCAGTACTTC | CASSFRLSGRYEQYF
- | - | TRBJ2-4 | TRBV7-9 | TGTGCCAGCAGCTTACAAACAGGGCTAGCCAAAAACATTCAGTACTTC | CASSLQTGLAKNIQYF
- | - | TRBJ2-7 | TRBV11-2 | TGTGCCAGCAGCCCCCGGACTCATGGGGAGCAGTACTTC | CASSPRTHGEQYF
TRBD2 | - | TRBJ2-7 | TRBV27 | TGTGCCAGCAGTTTAACTAGCGGGAGCTTGTACGAGCAGTACTTC | CASSLTSGSLYEQYF
TRBD1 | - | TRBJ2-1 | TRBV5-1 | TGCGCCAGCAGCTTGGGGGACAGGCCTTACAATGAGCAGTTCTTC | CASSLGDRPYNEQFF
- | once | TRBJ1-5 | TRBV7-8 | TGTGCCAGCAGCCAAGAGGGTTGGGTGAGCAATCAGCCCCAGCATTTT | CASSQEGWVSNQPQHF
- | - | TRBJ2-5 | TRBV5-1 | TGCGCCAGCAGCGAAAAACAGGGCCAACAAGAGACCCAGTACTTC | CASSEKQGQQETQYF
- | - | TRBJ2-3 | TRBV4-1 | TGCGCCAGCAGCCAAGATAACAGGGCCGTCACAGATACGCAGTATTTT | CASSQDNRAVTDTQYF
TRBD1 | - | TRBJ1-3 | TRBV9 | TGTGCCAGCAGCGGAACCGACAGGGGGCCCTACTCTGGAAACACCATATATTTT | CASSGTDRGPYSGNTIYF
- | - | TRBJ2-2 | TRBV6-5 | TGTGCCAGCAAAGCGGAGACCGGGGAGCTGTTTTTT | CASKAETGELFF
TRBD2 | - | TRBJ2-7 | TRBV4-1 | TGCGCCAGCAGCCAAGATTGGTTGGCTAGCGGGGATGGGTACGAGCAGTACTTC | CASSQDWLASGDGYEQYF